This TCR beta chain was observed in a study of blood T cell repertoires in COVID-19. Study context: Samples came from the United States, Italy and Spain, spanning acute and convalescent COVID-19.

Donors in Cohort 3 counted as recovered after two negative PCRs, clearance, or symptom resolution. The germline V gene has CDR1 MNHEY and CDR2 SMNVEV (reference sequence). The CDR3 has 13 amino acids. V lost 3 bases, J lost 4 bases, and 9 bases lay in between. The authors' processing: Using reference gene primer amplification, nucleated cell counts were estimated. The table came from immunoSEQ multiplex PCR; TCRdb's copy has only in-frame clones and leaves some out. V, J and clone size derive from that table, while D and trimming were established from the DNA sequence. Here the sample spans approximately 490,000 clones, 75% to 90% being singletons.

The chain carries TRBV27 and TRBJ1-1, with D possibly TRBD1 on 6 matching bases. The receptor comes from a woman aged 55-75 years who had recovered from COVID-19. The sequencing sample was made of PBMCs or T cells enriched from blood (not recorded which). The CDR3 DNA follows: TGTGCCAGCAGTTTCCGGGGGGCCACTGAAGCTTTCTTT. Its translation: CASSFRGATEAFF.